This T cell receptor beta chain is drawn from a study of cytomegalovirus exposure and HLA in healthy donors. Study findings and constraints: Per a later analysis, 18,000 or so TCR beta sequences showed association with HLA alleles at 0.05 false discovery rate. Analyzed later, most CMV-associated TCR beta chains appeared HLA-restricted. A few CMV-associated chains proved CMV antigen-specific in vitro. Cytomegalovirus association was assigned to more than 150 TCR beta chains.

Looked up from germline, CDR1 is SEHNR and CDR2 is FQNEAQ (reference sequence). This CDR3 has 15 residues. V gave up 5 bases and J gave up 3 bases, with 16 bases separating them. Vbeta (60) and Jbeta (13) primers were used in the PCR. Clones were read by immunoSEQ multiplex PCR, and TCRdb kept only the in-frame ones, dropping some. The table records approximately 180,000 clones, more than 60% of them present only once. To note about this clone: Its antigen is not known.

The clonotype originates from a woman aged 60-75 years in good health and CMV-seropositive. The chain is built from TRBV7-9 and TRBJ1-1; the D is unclear. The sample consisted of PBMCs. CDR3 in DNA: TGTGCCAGCAGCCCGGCGGCGGGGTATGACACTGAAGCTTTCTTT. Protein: CASSPAAGYDTEAFF.